One sample yielded the 16 T cell receptor beta chains listed below, sequenced in a study of T-cell memory formation after mild COVID-19. TCRdb itself ran the 5' RACE reads through MiXCR, one entry per CDR3 protein. Here the sample spans about 180,000 distinct CDR3 sequences, around 20% being singletons. Sequenced material: PBMCs or a T cell subset sorted from them (not recorded which). The receptors stem from a man between 18 and 35 years old who had mild COVID-19 (a few samples of this study predate the infection). Cell type and time point are not known.

J is TRBJ2-2 and V is TRBV11-3; the D is unclear. This CDR3 is 13 amino acids long. Trimming took off 5 bases at V and 4 bases at J, with 8 bases between the two ends. CDR1 SGHNT and CDR2 YENEEA come from the germline V gene. This CDR3 reads CASSPDSTGELFF. The DNA for the CDR3 is TGTGCCAGCAGCCCCGATTCCACCGGGGAGCTGTTTTTT.

The chain joins TRBV20-1 to TRBJ2-7; D remains ambiguous. This CDR3 is built from 13 residues. From germline, CDR1 is DFQATT and CDR2 SNEGSKA (reference sequence). Trimming removed 0 bases at V and 0 bases at J, with 6 bases between. The CDR3 sequence is CSARDLSSYEQYV. CDR3 coding DNA: TGCAGTGCTAGAGACCTCAGCTCCTACGAGCAGTACGTC.

The chain couples TRBV6-6 to TRBJ1-3, with D unresolved. This CDR3 is built from 13 residues. V was cut by 8 bases and J by 8 bases, with 16 bases left in between. In germline, CDR1 is MNHNY, CDR2 SVGAGI (reference sequence). CDR3 in amino acids: CASGDKARDTIYF. The CDR3 bases are TGTGCCAGCGGGGATAAGGCCCGGGACACCATATATTTT.

The rearrangement uses TRBV18 and TRBJ1-1; tentatively, D is TRBD1 (5 bases). V lost 6 bases, J lost 2 bases, and 13 bases lay in between. Germline assignment: CDR1 KGHSH and CDR2 LQKENI. CDR3 length: 14 residues. The CDR3 DNA reads TGTGCCAGCTCCTTTGGAGGGACTAACACTGAAGCTTTCTTT. Amino acid sequence: CASSFGGTNTEAFF.

V gene TRBV3-1 combines with J gene TRBJ1-1; tentative D call: TRBD1 (5 bases). The CDR3 has 15 residues. V was trimmed by 3 bases and J by 1 base, leaving 12 bases between them. Germline assignment: CDR1 LGHDT and CDR2 YNNKEL (reference sequence). CDR3 residues: CASSHLGTANTEAFF. DNA for the CDR3: TGTGCCAGCAGCCATCTAGGGACGGCGAACACTGAAGCTTTCTTT.

This clonotype showed up just a few times. The chain links TRBV18 to TRBJ2-7; D call uncertain. V lost 3 bases and J lost 4, with 13 bases in between. Germline-derived CDR1 and CDR2 are KGHSH and LQKENI. This CDR3 has 14 amino acids. CDR3: CASSPGSRLYEQYF. The CDR3 coding sequence is TGTGCCAGCTCACCGGGGTCCAGGTTGTACGAGCAGTACTTC. The full variable domain, completed using reference TRBV18 and TRBJ2-7, is NAGVMQNPRHLVRRRGQEARLRCSPMKGHSHVYWYRQLPEEGLKFMVYLQKENIIDESGMPKERFSAEFPKEGPSILRIQQVVRGDSAAYFCASSPGSRLYEQYFGPGTRLTVT.

The chain has TRBV20-1 and TRBJ2-5; weak D call: TRBD1 (6 bases). The CDR3 length is 11 residues. In germline, CDR1 is DFQATT, CDR2 SNEGSKA (reference sequence). V was trimmed by 7 bases and J by 7 bases, leaving 13 bases between them. The CDR3 nucleotides read TGCAGTGTGGGACACGAAGGGACCCAGTACTTC. Amino acids: CSVGHEGTQYF.

DNA of the CDR3: TGTGCCAGCAGTTCAGGGTCCGTGTACAATGAGCAGTTCTTC. Amino acids: CASSSGSVYNEQFF. V gene TRBV6-2 or TRBV6-3 combines with J gene TRBJ2-1; maybe TRBD1 (5 bases). The CDR3 is made up of 14 amino acids. Germline V gene sequence: CDR1 MNHEY, CDR2 SVGEGT. V was pared by 4 bases and J by 4 bases, with 11 bases between.

V is TRBV19 and J is TRBJ2-7; D is unresolved. V gave up 5 bases and J gave up 6 bases, with 8 bases separating them. Looked up from germline, CDR1 is LNHDA and CDR2 is SQIVND (reference sequence). CDR3 length: 11 residues. CDR3 sequence (DNA): TGTGCCAGTAGTTCTCCCGGCGAGCAGTACTTC. This sequence encodes CASSSPGEQYF.

V and J are TRBV4-1 and TRBJ2-7; 8 bases agree with TRBD2. CDR1 is MGHRA and CDR2 is YSYEKL in the germline V gene. The J segment lost 7 bases and the V segment lost 2 bases, leaving 7 bases of the junction unmatched. The CDR3 runs 14 residues. CDR3 sequence reads: CASSQREGGPEQYF. The CDR3 nucleotides read TGCGCCAGCAGCCAACGGGAGGGGGGTCCGGAGCAGTACTTC.

Only a few counts were recorded for this clonotype. The J gene is TRBJ2-2, the V gene TRBV12-3 or TRBV12-4; 9 bases are a match to TRBD1. With V trimmed by 4 bases and J by 5 bases, 5 bases remained unmatched. This CDR3 is built from 15 residues. The CDR3 loop reads CASSSGQGRTGELFF. The CDR3 DNA sequence: TGTGCCAGCAGTTCCGGACAGGGGAGGACCGGGGAGCTGTTTTTT.

This clonotype was counted between two and nine times. The genes are TRBV4-3 and TRBJ1-6, with 7 bases aligning to TRBD1. This CDR3 is built from 15 residues. Per germline, CDR1 LGHNA and CDR2 YSLEER. V was clipped by 3 bases and J by 8 bases; unmatched bases: 7. The CDR3 DNA sequence: TGCGCCAGCAGCCACGGTGGCCAGGGGGATTCACCCCTCCACTTT. Its translation: CASSHGGQGDSPLHF.

The chain uses TRBV5-8 and TRBJ1-2; 8 bases are shared with TRBD1. J was trimmed by 7 bases and V by 4 bases; bases with no gene match: 12. CDR1 and CDR2 (germline): SGHTS, YDEGEE. The CDR3 has 15 residues. The CDR3 region has the DNA TGTGCCAGCAGCCTGAGGGACAGGCCAATATCTGGCTACACCTTC. Encoded protein: CASSLRDRPISGYTF.

This clonotype was seen only once. The rearrangement links TRBV6-2 or TRBV6-3 to TRBJ2-3, with 8 nucleotides matching TRBD1. Germline CDR1 MNHEY, CDR2 SVGEGT. V shed 5 bases, J shed 4 bases, and the junction held 8 bases outside the gene matches. This CDR3 contains 15 residues. As DNA, the CDR3 is TGTGCCAGCAGTCAAGGACAGGGTGGCGCAGATACGCAGTATTTT. Protein: CASSQGQGGADTQYF.

The chain combines TRBV20-1 with TRBJ1-5; a possible D gene is TRBD1 (5 bases). V was cut by 0 bases and J by 8 bases, with 14 bases left in between. CDR1 and CDR2 (germline): DFQATT, SNEGSKA (reference sequence). The CDR3 sequence is 14 residues long. The CDR3 sequence is CSAREAYMDKPQHF. CDR3 nucleotides: TGCAGTGCTAGAGAAGCCTACATGGACAAGCCCCAGCATTTT.

The J gene is TRBJ2-3, the V gene TRBV28, with no clear D. Trimming cost V 6 bases and J 2 bases, with 12 bases left between them. Per the germline V gene, CDR1 is MDHEN and CDR2 is SYDVKM. The CDR3 length is 14 residues. DNA of the CDR3: TGTGCCAGCAGAAATGTCGTCAACACAGATACGCAGTATTTT. Protein sequence: CASRNVVNTDTQYF.